Following are 13 T cell receptor beta chains from one sample sequenced in a study of cytomegalovirus exposure and HLA in healthy donors. A multiplex PCR was run with 60 Vbeta primers and 13 Jbeta primers. Produced via immunoSEQ multiplex PCR; TCRdb's table is partial and in-frame only. Here the sample spans around 130,000 clones, roughly 8.3% being singletons. Sequenced sample: PBMCs. Receptors were obtained from a man aged 40-55 years in good health and CMV-seronegative.

This clone was seen only a few times. The chain is built from TRBV6-1 and TRBJ1-5, with D uncertain. Germline V gene lookup returns CDR1 MNHNS and CDR2 SASEGT. This CDR3 comprises 13 residues. Trimming removed 6 bases at V and 4 bases at J, with 10 bases between. CDR3 sequence reads: CASRMGGNQPQHF. The DNA for the CDR3 is TGTGCCAGCAGGATGGGAGGAAATCAGCCCCAGCATTTT.

The rearrangement joins TRBV30 to TRBJ1-2; unclear D gene. The CDR3 spans 13 residues. Germline loops: CDR1 GTSNPN, CDR2 SVGIG (reference sequence). Trimming removed 4 bases at V and 1 base at J, with 10 bases between. This CDR3 reads CAWKRVGNYGYTF. The CDR3 DNA reads TGTGCCTGGAAGAGGGTGGGTAACTATGGCTACACCTTC.

This clone was found a few times. The chain joins TRBV5-6 to TRBJ1-4; D may be TRBD1 (6 bases). Germline V gene data show CDR1 as SGHDT and CDR2 as YYEEEE. This CDR3 spans 14 amino acids. The V end was cut by 0 bases, the J end by 7 bases, with 10 bases between. The CDR3 nucleotides are TGTGCCAGCAGCTTGGGCGGCAGGGGTGAAAAACTGTTTTTT. Its protein is CASSLGGRGEKLFF.

This clone appeared a few times. This chain connects TRBV27 to TRBJ1-6; D ambiguous. With 1 base removed from V and 7 bases from J, the gap between germline ends came to 5 bases. The CDR3 is made up of 13 amino acids. The germline V gene has CDR1 MNHEY and CDR2 SMNVEV (reference sequence). The CDR3 protein is CASSLWENSPLHF. The CDR3 nucleotides are TGTGCCAGCAGTTTATGGGAGAATTCACCCCTCCACTTT.

This clone has a handful of counts. This sequence joins TRBV4-2 and TRBJ2-2; 13 positions agree with TRBD2. This CDR3 is built from 17 residues. V was pared by 4 bases and J by 4 bases, with 6 bases of the junction left unmatched. Germline-derived CDR1 and CDR2 are LGHNA and YNFKEQ. CDR3 loop: CASSLLAGGPSTGELFF. CDR3 bases: TGTGCCAGCAGCCTACTAGCGGGGGGGCCGAGCACCGGGGAGCTGTTTTTT.

The sample holds a few counts of this clone. The chain joins TRBV5-1 to TRBJ2-3, with 9 bases matching TRBD1. From germline, CDR1 is SGHRS and CDR2 YFSETQ. The CDR3 is 15 amino acids. V trimming: 5 bases; J trimming: 4 bases; junction bases outside the gene matches: 8. CDR3 in amino acids: CASSSDRGEPDTQYF. CDR3 DNA: TGCGCCAGCAGTTCGGACAGGGGCGAGCCAGATACGCAGTATTTT.

This clone has only a few counts. The gene calls are TRBV30 and TRBJ2-2; tentatively, D is TRBD2 (5 bases). In germline, CDR1 is GTSNPN, CDR2 SVGIG (reference sequence). CDR3 size: 16 residues. V lost 2 bases to trimming and J lost 0 bases, with 13 bases between them. The CDR3, as DNA: TGTGCCTGGAGTAGGGTAGGGAGTTCGAACACCGGGGAGCTGTTTTTT. This translates into CAWSRVGSSNTGELFF. The variable domain in full, with the rest retrieved from reference TRBV30 and TRBJ2-2, is SQTIHQWPATLVQPVGSPLSLECTVEGTSNPNLYWYRQAAGRGLQLLFYSVGIGQISSEVPQNLSASRPQDRQFILSSKKLLLSDSGFYLCAWSRVGSSNTGELFFGEGSRLTVL.

The chain couples TRBV13 to TRBJ2-4, with 10 bases fitting TRBD2. The CDR3 totals 16 residues. CDR1 is PRHDT and CDR2 is FYEKMQ in the germline V gene (reference sequence). With V trimmed by 4 bases and J by 0 bases, 3 bases remained unmatched. The CDR3 DNA sequence: TGTGCCAGCAGCTCTAGCGGGGGCCTAGCCAAAAACATTCAGTACTTC. This codes for CASSSSGGLAKNIQYF.

This clone was counted a few times. The chain recombines TRBV9 with TRBJ2-1; 9 nucleotides align to TRBD2. The CDR3 sequence is 14 residues long. The germline V gene has CDR1 SGDLS and CDR2 YYNGEE. The ends lost 1 base at V and 5 bases at J; junction bases unmatched: 1. The CDR3 is CASSVLAGNNEQFF. CDR3 DNA sequence: TGTGCCAGCAGCGTACTAGCGGGGAACAATGAGCAGTTCTTC. Using reference TRBV9 and TRBJ2-1 for the parts outside the CDR3, the full variable domain is DSGVTQTPKHLITATGQRVTLRCSPRSGDLSVYWYQQSLDQGLQFLIQYYNGEERAKGNILERFSAQQFPDLHSELNLSSLELGDSALYFCASSVLAGNNEQFFGPGTRLTVL.

This chain joins TRBV19 and TRBJ1-6; no clear D gene. Germline CDR1 LNHDA, CDR2 SQIVND (reference sequence). Trimming shortened V by 4 bases and J by 0 bases, and 10 bases separated the two germline ends. CDR3 length: 16 residues. For the CDR3, the DNA is TGTGCCAGTAGTAGCCAGCTAGGCTCCTATAATTCACCCCTCCACTTT. This translates into CASSSQLGSYNSPLHF. Looking up the rest from reference TRBV19 and TRBJ1-6 gives the full variable domain: DGGITQSPKYLFRKEGQNVTLSCEQNLNHDAMYWYRQDPGQGLRLIYYSQIVNDFQKGDIAEGYSVSREKKESFPLTVTSAQKNPTAFYLCASSSQLGSYNSPLHFGNGTRLTVT.

This clone was counted a few times. The V gene is TRBV11-3, the J gene TRBJ1-5, with 8 bases matching TRBD1. Germline V gene lookup returns CDR1 SGHNT and CDR2 YENEEA. The CDR3 is 15 amino acids. Germline trimming cut 5 bases from V and 4 bases from J; bases unmatched to any gene: 7. The CDR3 reads CASSDDRGGNQPQHF. The CDR3 bases are TGTGCCAGCAGCGACGACAGGGGAGGGAATCAGCCCCAGCATTTT. Based on the CDR3 plus reference TRBV11-3 and TRBJ1-5, the full variable domain is EAGVVQSPRYKIIEKKQPVAFWCNPISGHNTLYWYLQNLGQGPELLIRYENEEAVDDSQLPKDRFSAERLKGVDSTLKIQPAELGDSAVYLCASSDDRGGNQPQHFGDGTRLSIL.

This clone has a handful of counts. A junction boundary mismatches the germline segment, possibly from a read error. The gene calls are TRBV29-1 and TRBJ2-2; D gene unclear. The CDR3 covers 12 residues. Germline CDR1 SQVTM, CDR2 ANQGSEA. Here the CDR3 reads CRVGRNTGELFF. Written as DNA, the CDR3 is TGCAGAGTTGGTCGGAACACCGGGGAGCTGTTTTTT.

This clone has more than one count but fewer than ten. V gene TRBV18 combines with J gene TRBJ2-3; 7 bases are a match to TRBD1. V trimming: 2 bases; J trimming: 4 bases; junction bases outside the gene matches: 9. Looked up from germline, CDR1 is KGHSH and CDR2 is LQKENI. This CDR3 comprises 16 residues. CDR3 residues: CASSPRDSGFADTQYF. CDR3 coding DNA: TGTGCCAGCTCACCAAGGGACAGCGGCTTCGCAGATACGCAGTATTTT.